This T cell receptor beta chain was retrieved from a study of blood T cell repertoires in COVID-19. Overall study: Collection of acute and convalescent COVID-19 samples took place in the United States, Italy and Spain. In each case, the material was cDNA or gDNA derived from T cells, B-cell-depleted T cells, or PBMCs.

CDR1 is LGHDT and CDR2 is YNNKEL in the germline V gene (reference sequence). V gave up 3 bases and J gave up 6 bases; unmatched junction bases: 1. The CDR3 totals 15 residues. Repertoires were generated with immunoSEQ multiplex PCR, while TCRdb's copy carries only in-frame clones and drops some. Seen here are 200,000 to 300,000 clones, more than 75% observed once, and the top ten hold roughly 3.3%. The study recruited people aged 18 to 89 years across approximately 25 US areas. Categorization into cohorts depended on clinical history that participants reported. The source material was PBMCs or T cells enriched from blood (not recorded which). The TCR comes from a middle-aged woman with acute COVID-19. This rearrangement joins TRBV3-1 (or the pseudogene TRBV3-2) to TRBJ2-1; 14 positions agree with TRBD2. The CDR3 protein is CASSQGLAGVNEQFF. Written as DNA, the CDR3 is TGTGCCAGCAGCCAGGGACTAGCGGGAGTCAATGAGCAGTTCTTC.